The rows below give T cell receptor beta chains drawn from one sample of a study of T cells after yellow fever vaccination. TCRdb reprocessed the 5' RACE reads via MiXCR and lists one record per CDR3 protein. The sample lists 400,000 or so distinct CDR3 sequences; roughly 12% were seen once. The specimen comprised PBMCs, sampled on the day of the first yellow fever vaccination. The source of these receptors is a man aged 18 to 29 who received the YFV17D yellow fever vaccine. CDR3s include the opening cysteine and the closing phenylalanine or tryptophan. Fields, in order: clone size, J gene, D gene, V gene, CDR3 DNA, CDR3 protein. The D gene is left open where the match is weak. The listing skips clone size in some rows; elsewhere it reads once, few, many or a size class.

-	TRBJ1-4	-	TRBV14	TGTGCCAGCAGCAATCACGGGCAGTCAGAAAAACTGTTTTTT	CASSNHGQSEKLFF
many	TRBJ1-2	-	TRBV7-2	TGTGCCAGCAGCTTTGGGGGGAACTATGGCTACACCTTC	CASSFGGNYGYTF
-	TRBJ2-1	-	TRBV27	TGTGCCACCGCAGACAGGACCGGCGATGAGCAGTTCTTC	CATADRTGDEQFF
few	TRBJ1-4	TRBD1	TRBV29-1	TGCAGCGTTGAAGATAGTGCCGGGACAGGAAATGAAAAACTGTTTTTT	CSVEDSAGTGNEKLFF
few	TRBJ2-1	TRBD2	TRBV27	TGTGCCAGCAGTAGCTTTGCGGGGGGGGCCTGGGCGGGCAATGAGCAGTTCTTC	CASSSFAGGAWAGNEQFF
many	TRBJ2-3	TRBD2	TRBV5-1	TGCGCCAGCAGCACCTCCTTAGCGGGGGTAACAGATACGCAGTATTTT	CASSTSLAGVTDTQYF
many	TRBJ2-1	TRBD2	TRBV7-2	TGTGCCAGCAGGGAGTTGAGCGGGGCTGAGCAGTTCTTC	CASRELSGAEQFF
-	TRBJ2-2	-	TRBV6-1	TGTGCCAGCAAAGTATGGCCCGGGGAGCTGTTTTTT	CASKVWPGELFF
few	TRBJ1-1	-	TRBV5-5	TGTGCCAGCAGCTTGGAGGCACAACGGGATGAAGCTTTCTTT	CASSLEAQRDEAFF
-	TRBJ2-3	-	TRBV5-1	TGCGCCAGCAGCTTGCGACTAGTTAGCACAGATACGCAGTGTTTT	CASSLRLVSTDTQCF
-	TRBJ1-5	-	TRBV5-5	TGTGCCAGCAGCTTGGAAGGGTACGGCAATCAGCCCCAGCATTTT	CASSLEGYGNQPQHF
few	TRBJ2-7	-	TRBV6-1	TGTGCCAGCAGTGAAATAGGGCTCCCTTACGAGCAGTACTTC	CASSEIGLPYEQYF
-	TRBJ1-6	TRBD1	TRBV5-1	TGCGCCAGCAGCTCGTTGGGACAGAGTAACAATTCACCCCTCCACTTT	CASSSLGQSNNSPLHF
few	TRBJ2-2	-	TRBV7-9	TGTGCCAGCAGCTTAGTCCGGGTTAACACCGGGGAGCTGTTTTTT	CASSLVRVNTGELFF
-	TRBJ2-5	TRBD1	TRBV20-1	TGCAGTGCCCCAGGGACAGGGAACAGGGAGACCCAGTACTTC	CSAPGTGNRETQYF
few	TRBJ1-2	TRBD1	TRBV19	TGTGCCAGTAATATGGACAGGCGAATCTATGGCTACACCTTC	CASNMDRRIYGYTF
-	TRBJ2-7	TRBD1	TRBV6-1	TGTGCCAGCAGGCCGGGACAGGGGCCCTACGAGCAGTACTTC	CASRPGQGPYEQYF
-	TRBJ2-3	-	TRBV15	TGTGCCACCAGCACTGGGAGCGGAGGCCTCACAGATACGCAGTATTTT	CATSTGSGGLTDTQYF
-	TRBJ1-2	-	TRBV7-8	TGTGCCAGCAGCTATACCAGTTATGGCTACACCTTC	CASSYTSYGYTF